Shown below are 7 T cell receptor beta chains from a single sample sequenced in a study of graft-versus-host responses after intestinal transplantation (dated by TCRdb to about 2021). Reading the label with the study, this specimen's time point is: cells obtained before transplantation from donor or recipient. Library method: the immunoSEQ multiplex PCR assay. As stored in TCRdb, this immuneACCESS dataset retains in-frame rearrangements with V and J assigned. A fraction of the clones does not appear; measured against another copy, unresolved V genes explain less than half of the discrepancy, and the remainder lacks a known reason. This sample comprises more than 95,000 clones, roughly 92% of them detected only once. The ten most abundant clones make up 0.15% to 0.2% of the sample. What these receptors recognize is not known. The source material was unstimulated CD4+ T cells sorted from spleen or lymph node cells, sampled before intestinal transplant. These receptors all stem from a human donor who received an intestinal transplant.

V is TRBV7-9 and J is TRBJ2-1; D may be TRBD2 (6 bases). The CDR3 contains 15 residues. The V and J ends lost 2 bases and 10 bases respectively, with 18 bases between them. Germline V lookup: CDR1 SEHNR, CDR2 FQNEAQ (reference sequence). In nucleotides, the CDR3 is TGTGCCAGCAGCTTACTAGCGACTCGGGCCTGGGAGCAGTTCTTC. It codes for CASSLLATRAWEQFF.

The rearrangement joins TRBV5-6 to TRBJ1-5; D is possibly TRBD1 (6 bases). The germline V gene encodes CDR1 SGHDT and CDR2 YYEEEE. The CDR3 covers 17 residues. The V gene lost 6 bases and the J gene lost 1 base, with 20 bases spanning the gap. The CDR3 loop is CASTVGGGRRSNQPQHF. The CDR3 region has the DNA TGTGCCAGCACCGTTGGCGGGGGGCGGAGGAGCAATCAGCCCCAGCATTTT.

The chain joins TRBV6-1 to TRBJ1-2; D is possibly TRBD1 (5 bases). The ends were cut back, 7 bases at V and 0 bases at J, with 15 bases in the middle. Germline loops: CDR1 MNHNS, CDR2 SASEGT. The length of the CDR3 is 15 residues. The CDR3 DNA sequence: TGTGCCAGCACTATGGAAGGGGCCCCTAACTATGGCTACACCTTC. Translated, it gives CASTMEGAPNYGYTF.

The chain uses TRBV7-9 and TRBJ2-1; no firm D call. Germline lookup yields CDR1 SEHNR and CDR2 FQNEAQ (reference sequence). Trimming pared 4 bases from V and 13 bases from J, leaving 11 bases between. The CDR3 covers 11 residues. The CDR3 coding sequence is TGTGCCAGCAGCTCACGGCTAGTTCAGTTCTTC. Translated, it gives CASSSRLVQFF.

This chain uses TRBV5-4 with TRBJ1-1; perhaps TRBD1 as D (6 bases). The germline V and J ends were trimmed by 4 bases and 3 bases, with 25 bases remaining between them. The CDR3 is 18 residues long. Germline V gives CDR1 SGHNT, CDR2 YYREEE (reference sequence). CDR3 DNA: TGTGCCAGCAGCCTGGGTGGGGCCCAGGGGCGATTTTACACTGAAGCTTTCTTT. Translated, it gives CASSLGGAQGRFYTEAFF.

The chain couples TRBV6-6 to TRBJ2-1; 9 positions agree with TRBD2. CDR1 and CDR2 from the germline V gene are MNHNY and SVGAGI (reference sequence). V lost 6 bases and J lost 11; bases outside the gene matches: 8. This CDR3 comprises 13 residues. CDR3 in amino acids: CASRGLAGAQQFF. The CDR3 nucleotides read TGTGCCAGCAGGGGGTTAGCGGGGGCCCAGCAGTTCTTC.

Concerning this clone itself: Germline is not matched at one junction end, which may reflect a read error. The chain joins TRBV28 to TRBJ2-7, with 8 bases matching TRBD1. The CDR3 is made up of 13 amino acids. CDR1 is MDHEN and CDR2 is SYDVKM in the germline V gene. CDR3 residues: CASSPPTGDTGSF. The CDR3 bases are TGTGCCAGCAGTCCACCGACAGGGGATACAGGTAGCTTC.